Sequencing of this T cell receptor beta chain was carried out in a study of glioma-infiltrating T cells after dendritic cell vaccination. Assay: immunoSEQ multiplex PCR; the TCRdb copy retains only in-frame clones and omits some. Here the sample spans 25,000 to 35,000 clones, 90% being singletons. V shed 2 bases, J shed 3 bases, and the junction held 1 base outside the gene matches. The CDR3 spans 13 residues. CDR1 is SGHDN and CDR2 is FVKESK in the germline V gene. PBMC were collected before vaccination, two weeks after the third vaccination, and at progression. The chain combines TRBV14 with TRBJ2-7; TRBD1 matches 7 bases. The input for sequencing was blood, taken before dendritic cell vaccination. The clonotype was recovered from a human donor with glioblastoma. The CDR3 DNA is TGTGCCAGCAGCCAAAACAGGGGCTACGAGCAGTACTTC. As protein: CASSQNRGYEQYF.